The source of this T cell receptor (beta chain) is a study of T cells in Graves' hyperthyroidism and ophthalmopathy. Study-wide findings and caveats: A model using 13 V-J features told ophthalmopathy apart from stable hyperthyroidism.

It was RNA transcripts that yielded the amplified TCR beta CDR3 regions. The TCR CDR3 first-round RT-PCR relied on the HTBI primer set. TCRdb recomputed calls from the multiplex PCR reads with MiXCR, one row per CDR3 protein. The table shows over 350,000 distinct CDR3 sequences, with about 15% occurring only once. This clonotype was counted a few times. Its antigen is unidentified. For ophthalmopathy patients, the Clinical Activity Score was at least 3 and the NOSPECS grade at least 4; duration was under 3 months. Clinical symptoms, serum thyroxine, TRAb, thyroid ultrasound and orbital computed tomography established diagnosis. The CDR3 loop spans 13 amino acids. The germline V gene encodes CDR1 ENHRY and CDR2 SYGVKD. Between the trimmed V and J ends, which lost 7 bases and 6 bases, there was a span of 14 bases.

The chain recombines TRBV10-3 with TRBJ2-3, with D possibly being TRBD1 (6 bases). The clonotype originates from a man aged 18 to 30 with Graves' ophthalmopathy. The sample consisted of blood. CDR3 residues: CAINGGQKDTQYF. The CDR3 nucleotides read TGTGCCATCAATGGGGGCCAGAAGGATACGCAGTATTTT.